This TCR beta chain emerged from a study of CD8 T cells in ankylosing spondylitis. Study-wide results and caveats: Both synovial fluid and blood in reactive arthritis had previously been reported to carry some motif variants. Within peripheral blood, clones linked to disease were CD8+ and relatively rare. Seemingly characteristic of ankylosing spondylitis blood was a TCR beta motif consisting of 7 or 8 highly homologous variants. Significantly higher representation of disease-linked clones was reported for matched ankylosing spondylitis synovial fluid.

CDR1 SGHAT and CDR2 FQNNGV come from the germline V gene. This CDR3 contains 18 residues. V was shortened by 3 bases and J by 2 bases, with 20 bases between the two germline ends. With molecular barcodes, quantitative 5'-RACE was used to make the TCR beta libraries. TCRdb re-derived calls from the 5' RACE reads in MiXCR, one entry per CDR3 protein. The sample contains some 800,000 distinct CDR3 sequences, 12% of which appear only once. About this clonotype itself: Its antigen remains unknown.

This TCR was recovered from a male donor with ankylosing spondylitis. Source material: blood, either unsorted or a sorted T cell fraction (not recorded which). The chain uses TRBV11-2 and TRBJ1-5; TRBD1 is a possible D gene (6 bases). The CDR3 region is CASSLPRGNTWGNQPQHF. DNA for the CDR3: TGTGCCAGCAGCTTGCCCAGGGGCAATACGTGGGGCAATCAGCCCCAGCATTTT.